The clone carrying this TCR beta chain has more than one count but fewer than ten. Its antigen is unknown. The entry originates in a study of beta chain features in type 1 diabetes. Overall study findings and caveats: People with Type 1 diabetes carried modestly yet significantly shorter TCRB CDR3s in all four CD4+ subsets. Naive, central memory and Treg TCRB repertoires appeared more alike in patients than in healthy donors. More deletions and fewer insertions at VDJ junctions were found in patients with type 1 diabetes. PCR might favor shorter templates, but any such skew would affect patients and controls equally.

Each sorted population was over 95% pure. Isolated RNA was reverse transcribed in full, so expressed TCRB transcripts were sequenced. The method was immunoSEQ multiplex PCR; TCRdb's version includes in-frame clones alone and lacks a portion of them. The sample lists some 120,000 clones; roughly 17% were seen once. The CDR3 runs to 17 residues. The ends lost 4 bases at V and 2 bases at J; junction bases unmatched: 9. Germline assignment: CDR1 SGHNT and CDR2 YYREEE (reference sequence). The chain employs TRBV5-4 and TRBJ2-3; TRBD2 agrees at 11 bases. The sample consisted of central memory CD4+ T cells from blood. The clonotype comes from a man between 18 and 35 years old with type 1 diabetes. The CDR3 reads CASSIRLAGTNTDTQYF. For the CDR3, the DNA is TGTGCCAGCAGCATCAGACTAGCGGGGACCAACACAGATACGCAGTATTTT.